This TCR beta chain was recovered during a study of blood T cell repertoires in COVID-19. Across the whole study: COVID-19 samples from acute and convalescent phases originated in the United States, Italy and Spain. T cells, B-cell-depleted T cells, or PBMCs supplied cDNA or gDNA.

The germline V gene has CDR1 SGHRS and CDR2 YFSETQ. V dropped 1 base and J dropped 4; count of bases not matched to a gene: 8. The CDR3 loop spans 15 amino acids. Repertoires were generated with immunoSEQ multiplex PCR, while TCRdb's copy carries only in-frame clones and drops some. The sample holds about 260,000 clones, about 83% seen once. The sequence was collected from a woman aged 45-65 years who had recovered from COVID-19. Sequencing was carried out using PBMCs or T cells enriched from blood (not recorded which). The chain combines TRBV5-1 with TRBJ2-7, with 7 nucleotides matching TRBD2. CDR3 protein: CASSLTAGVRYEQYF. CDR3 sequence (DNA): TGCGCCAGCAGCTTGACGGCGGGAGTCCGTTACGAGCAGTACTTC.